This T cell receptor (beta chain) is from a study of T cell responses to AZD1222 COVID-19 vaccine. Clones were read by immunoSEQ multiplex PCR, and TCRdb kept only the in-frame ones, dropping some. The sample has roughly 250,000 clones; approximately 95% are singletons. Broader study findings: Donor demographics were predominantly white British with a female majority; clonal diversity may be underestimated.

V lost 0 bases to trimming and J lost 0 bases, with 8 bases between them. The V gene's germline CDR1 is SEHNR and CDR2 FQNEAQ (reference sequence). This CDR3 has 15 residues. In the case of this clone: Its antigen is currently unknown.

The sample consisted of peripheral blood, taken on day 0 of AZD1222 vaccination. This receptor was obtained from an adult in good health. The rearrangement uses TRBV7-9 and TRBJ1-1; D not resolved. CDR3 sequence (DNA): TGTGCCAGCAGCTTAGCCTTTGGGGTGAACACTGAAGCTTTCTTT. This translates into CASSLAFGVNTEAFF.